This is a list of T cell receptor beta chains from one sample in a study of CD8 T cells in Susac syndrome. TCRdb passed the immunoSEQ multiplex PCR reads through MiXCR, listing each CDR3 protein once. The sample includes 95,000 to 150,000 distinct CDR3 sequences, roughly 94% seen only once; the top ten take around 0.28%. The sample was CD8+ T cells from PBMCs. These receptors were obtained from a human donor with Susac syndrome. The CDR3 runs from the conserved cysteine through the conserved F or W. The D gene is left open where the match is weak. Not all rows give a size; the values are once, few, many and, for expanded clones, a class.

j_gene,d_gene,abundance,v_gene,CDR3aa,CDR3nt
TRBJ2-7,-,-,TRBV6-5,CASSRGVGFTYEQYF,TGTGCCAGCAGCCGCGGGGTAGGATTCACCTACGAGCAGTACTTC
TRBJ1-6,-,-,TRBV5-6,CASSWAPPGNSPLHF,TGTGCCAGCAGCTGGGCGCCACCGGGTAATTCACCCCTCCACTTT
TRBJ2-7,-,-,TRBV4-3,CASTPRTHSSYEQYF,TGCGCCAGCACCCCCCGGACTCATAGCTCCTACGAGCAGTACTTC
TRBJ2-7,-,-,TRBV12-3/TRBV12-4,CASSLERRSVEQYF,TGTGCCAGCAGTTTAGAGAGGAGGAGTGTCGAGCAGTACTTC
TRBJ2-7,-,once,TRBV27,CASSPAYGDEQYF,TGTGCCAGCAGCCCGGCCTACGGGGACGAGCAGTACTTC
TRBJ1-2,-,-,TRBV20-1,CSADPGYGYTF,TGCAGTGCGGATCCAGGGTATGGCTACACCTTC
TRBJ2-2,TRBD1,-,TRBV9,CASSVRDRPSVFNTGELFF,TGTGCCAGCAGCGTCAGGGACAGACCATCTGTATTTAACACCGGGGAGCTGTTTTTT
TRBJ2-6,-,-,TRBV3-1,CASSQADSGANVLTF,TGTGCCAGCAGCCAGGCAGACTCTGGGGCCAACGTCCTGACTTTC
TRBJ1-1,-,-,TRBV29-1,CSVEAERTEAFF,TGCAGCGTTGAGGCAGAGAGGACTGAAGCTTTCTTT
TRBJ2-7,-,-,TRBV27,CACRDGREQYF,TGTGCCTGTCGGGACGGTCGCGAGCAGTACTTC
TRBJ2-3,TRBD1,-,TRBV9,CASSLWTGSTDTQYF,TGTGCCAGCAGCCTCTGGACAGGGAGCACAGATACGCAGTATTTT
TRBJ1-1,-,-,TRBV5-6,CASSFGNWNTEAFF,TGTGCCAGCAGCTTCGGGAACTGGAACACTGAAGCTTTCTTT
TRBJ1-6,TRBD1,-,TRBV20-1,CSARGASGGPTNSPLHF,TGCAGTGCTCGGGGGGCCTCAGGGGGGCCCACTAATTCACCCCTCCACTTT
TRBJ2-1,TRBD1,-,TRBV4-1,CASSQAGQGARNEQFF,TGCGCCAGCAGCCAGGCAGGACAGGGGGCGAGGAATGAGCAGTTCTTC
TRBJ2-5,-,-,TRBV14,CASSQDLRGEGDQETQYF,TGTGCCAGCAGCCAAGATTTGAGGGGTGAGGGAGACCAAGAGACCCAGTACTTC
TRBJ2-7,TRBD1,-,TRBV30,CAWIPNLSRQGPYEQYF,TGTGCCTGGATTCCCAATTTGTCGCGACAGGGGCCCTACGAGCAGTACTTC
TRBJ2-5,TRBD2,-,TRBV14,CASSQGLLAGGGETQYF,TGTGCCAGCAGCCAAGGCCTACTAGCGGGGGGAGGAGAGACCCAGTACTTC
TRBJ2-7,-,-,TRBV15,CATSSRRGNEQYF,TGTGCCACCAGCTCCCGGCGCGGGAACGAGCAGTACTTC
TRBJ1-2,-,-,TRBV3-1,CASSQDPSPLYGYTF,TGTGCCAGCAGCCAAGATCCGAGCCCTCTCTACGGCTACACCTTC
TRBJ2-3,-,once,TRBV7-9,CASRLTGDTQYF,TGTGCCAGCAGGTTAACAGGGGATACGCAGTATTTT
TRBJ1-2,TRBD1,-,TRBV4-2,CASSQEGQGFGGYGYTF,TGTGCCAGCAGCCAAGAGGGACAGGGCTTTGGCGGCTATGGCTACACCTTC
TRBJ1-1,-,-,TRBV5-1,CASRPERRVGTEAFF,TGCGCCAGCAGGCCCGAAAGGCGGGTCGGCACTGAAGCTTTCTTT
TRBJ2-7,-,few,TRBV7-9,CASSLDPSYEQYF,TGTGCCAGCAGCTTAGATCCCTCCTACGAGCAGTACTTC
TRBJ1-2,TRBD1,-,TRBV19,CASAPGQGSYGYTF,TGTGCCAGTGCGCCGGGACAGGGGAGCTATGGCTACACCTTC
TRBJ2-7,-,-,TRBV25-1,CASSDGLLSSYEQYF,TGTGCCAGCAGTGACGGACTTTTGAGCTCCTACGAGCAGTACTTC
TRBJ2-1,TRBD1,-,TRBV19,CASSEDRHEQFF,TGTGCCAGTAGCGAGGACAGGCATGAGCAGTTCTTC
TRBJ2-1,TRBD2,-,TRBV4-2,CASSQGLVWTEQFF,TGTGCCAGCAGCCAGGGACTAGTATGGACTGAGCAGTTCTTC
TRBJ2-1,-,once,TRBV6-2/TRBV6-3,CASGGLTGSSYNEQFF,TGTGCCAGCGGGGGGCTTACAGGGAGCTCCTACAATGAGCAGTTCTTC
TRBJ2-3,-,-,TRBV25-1,CASSGATSTDTQYF,TGTGCCAGCAGTGGAGCCACTAGCACAGATACGCAGTATTTT
TRBJ2-1,-,once,TRBV4-1,CASSLRDTKGNEQFF,TGCGCCAGCAGCCTTAGGGACACTAAAGGGAATGAGCAGTTCTTC
TRBJ2-5,-,few,TRBV29-1,CSARTRETQYF,TGCAGCGCTCGGACGAGGGAGACCCAGTACTTC
TRBJ1-2,TRBD1,-,TRBV5-4,CASSPTEQGAYLYGYTF,TGTGCCAGCAGCCCAACGGAACAGGGGGCCTACCTCTATGGCTACACCTTC
TRBJ1-1,-,-,TRBV7-9,CASCGADTEAFF,TGTGCCAGCTGCGGGGCGGACACTGAAGCTTTCTTT
TRBJ2-3,TRBD2,-,TRBV2,CASSEAGRVWDTQYF,TGTGCCAGCAGTGAAGCAGGGAGGGTGTGGGATACGCAGTATTTT
TRBJ2-7,TRBD1,-,TRBV4-1,CASSLRETGGTSYEQYF,TGCGCCAGCAGCCTAAGAGAAACAGGGGGCACTTCCTACGAGCAGTACTTC
TRBJ2-3,-,-,TRBV29-1,CSVDYVGDSTDTQYF,TGCAGCGTCGACTATGTGGGGGATAGCACAGATACGCAGTATTTT
TRBJ2-4,-,-,TRBV14,CASSPQGLAKNIQYF,TGTGCCAGCAGCCCTCAGGGGCTAGCCAAAAACATTCAGTACTTC
TRBJ2-2,-,-,TRBV29-1,CSIGGGNTGELFF,TGCAGCATCGGTGGAGGTAACACCGGGGAGCTGTTTTTT
TRBJ1-1,-,-,TRBV19,CATQRGIDTEAFF,TGTGCCACTCAGAGAGGGATTGACACTGAAGCTTTCTTT